This T cell receptor beta chain came from a study of shared clonotypes between healthy human individuals. Whole-study context: The donor pool was made up of a couple of women and a few men aged 18 to 49.

Sorted-subset replicate PCR reactions contained roughly 210 ng DNA, corresponding to around 30,000 T cell genomes. Assay: immunoSEQ multiplex PCR; the TCRdb copy retains only in-frame clones and omits some. The table includes 170,000 or so clones, about 66% detected once. Deletions cut 1 base from V and 2 bases from J, with 18 bases between. This CDR3 is 17 amino acids long. In germline, CDR1 is SGHTA, CDR2 FQGNSA. Nashville, Tennessee was home to all donors, each a Caucasian adult. This receptor was taken from a man in his thirties or forties in good health. The V gene is TRBV7-2, the J gene TRBJ2-7; D may match TRBD1 or TRBD2 (5 bases each). The sequencing input was memory CD4+ T cells sorted from blood. Documented subset: CD45RA-negative fraction. CDR3 residues: CASSLVPGPISPYEQYF. The CDR3 DNA is TGTGCCAGCAGCTTAGTACCGGGACCCATAAGCCCCTACGAGCAGTACTTC.